The 3 T cell receptor beta chains presented below share a single source sample, sequenced in a study of T cell responses to AZD1222 COVID-19 vaccine. Repertoires were generated with immunoSEQ multiplex PCR, while TCRdb's copy carries only in-frame clones and drops some. The sample lists 140,000 to 150,000 clones, roughly 91% occurring once. Material: peripheral blood, obtained on day 0 of AZD1222 vaccination. Every receptor here comes from an adult in good health.

This chain uses TRBV7-2 with TRBJ1-5; D might be TRBD1 (6 bases). Germline-derived CDR1 and CDR2 are SGHTA and FQGNSA. Deletions cut 6 bases from V and 3 bases from J, with 18 bases between. This CDR3 spans 16 amino acids. CDR3 residues: CASRRGHRGPNQPQHF. CDR3 DNA: TGTGCCAGCAGGCGGGGGCATCGAGGTCCCAATCAGCCCCAGCATTTT.

This rearrangement joins TRBV9 to TRBJ2-7; 8 bases align to TRBD2. The CDR3 runs 14 residues. J lost 3 bases, V lost 0 bases, and 2 bases had no gene match. Germline CDR1 SGDLS, CDR2 YYNGEE. The CDR3 sequence: CASSVALADYEQYF. Here the CDR3 DNA reads TGTGCCAGCAGCGTAGCACTAGCGGACTACGAGCAGTACTTC.

This clone appeared a few times. The V gene is TRBV7-9, the J gene TRBJ2-7; 7 bases fit TRBD1. The germline V gene has CDR1 SEHNR and CDR2 FQNEAQ (reference sequence). This CDR3 comprises 17 residues. V shed 3 bases and J 7 bases; nucleotides not matched to a gene: 18. This chain's CDR3 is CASSFGTDSYTLGEQYF. The CDR3 nucleotides read TGTGCCAGCAGCTTCGGGACAGACTCCTATACCTTAGGGGAGCAGTACTTC.